A single sample gave rise to the 19 T cell receptor beta chains below, sequenced in a study of T cell responses to AZD1222 COVID-19 vaccine. TCRdb keeps only in-frame clones here, not all; method: immunoSEQ multiplex PCR. Of under 150,000 clones listed, approximately 88% are singletons. Here the sequenced sample was peripheral blood, taken on day 0 of AZD1222 vaccination. These receptors were taken from an adult in good health.

The chain joins TRBV7-8 to TRBJ1-2, with D hard to call. Per germline, CDR1 SGHVS and CDR2 FQNEAQ. The CDR3 length is 11 residues. V was cut by 5 bases and J by 4 bases, with 5 bases left in between. CDR3 in amino acids: CASSPAYGYTF. As DNA, the CDR3 is TGTGCCAGCAGCCCAGCCTATGGCTACACCTTC. Complete variable domain (other parts from reference TRBV7-8 and TRBJ1-2): GAGVSQSPRYKVAKRGQDVALRCDPISGHVSLFWYQQALGQGPEFLTYFQNEAQLDKSGLPSDRFFAERPEGSVSTLKIQRTQQEDSAVYLCASSPAYGYTFGSGTRLTVV.

V gene TRBV19 combines with J gene TRBJ1-2, with D tentatively TRBD1 (6 bases). V gave up 5 bases and J gave up 3 bases, with 13 bases separating them. CDR1 is LNHDA and CDR2 is SQIVND in the germline V gene (reference sequence). The CDR3 sequence is 14 residues long. For the CDR3, the DNA is TGTGCCAGTAGTCGGGCAGGGGCAGACTATGGCTACACCTTC. This gives the protein CASSRAGADYGYTF.

The V gene is TRBV5-1, the J gene TRBJ1-5; 10 bases match TRBD1. J lost 0 bases, V lost 0 bases, and 9 bases had no gene match. Per the germline V gene, CDR1 is SGHRS and CDR2 is YFSETQ. CDR3 size: 19 residues. The CDR3 DNA reads as TGCGCCAGCAGCTTGGTATCGGTGACAGGGGGCCATAGCAATCAGCCCCAGCATTTT. This gives the protein CASSLVSVTGGHSNQPQHF. Together with reference TRBV5-1 and TRBJ1-5, the CDR3 gives the full variable domain: KAGVTQTPRYLIKTRGQQVTLSCSPISGHRSVSWYQQTPGQGLQFLFEYFSETQRNKGNFPGRFSGRQFSNSRSEMNVSTLELGDSALYLCASSLVSVTGGHSNQPQHFGDGTRLSIL.

The chain carries TRBV18 and TRBJ1-1; D remains ambiguous. From germline, CDR1 is KGHSH and CDR2 LQKENI. The CDR3 is 14 amino acids. Trimming removed 1 base at V and 0 bases at J, with 6 bases between. The CDR3, as DNA: TGTGCCAGCTCACCACAGGGCATGAACACTGAAGCTTTCTTT. It specifies CASSPQGMNTEAFF. The entire variable domain, with the rest obtained from reference TRBV18 and TRBJ1-1, is as follows: NAGVMQNPRHLVRRRGQEARLRCSPMKGHSHVYWYRQLPEEGLKFMVYLQKENIIDESGMPKERFSAEFPKEGPSILRIQQVVRGDSAAYFCASSPQGMNTEAFFGQGTRLTVV.

V gene TRBV6-5 combines with J gene TRBJ1-1; TRBD1 agrees at 8 bases. Germline CDR1 MNHEY, CDR2 SVGAGI. The CDR3 is made up of 14 amino acids. With V trimmed by 3 bases and J by 5 bases, 5 bases remained unmatched. In DNA, the CDR3 is TGTGCCAGCAGTTATGACAGGGGATTAACTGAAGCTTTCTTT. Translated: CASSYDRGLTEAFF.

J is TRBJ1-2 and V is TRBV19; TRBD1 matches at 8 bases. J gave up 2 bases and V 10 bases, and 6 bases lay outside the gene matches. This CDR3 has 13 amino acids. In germline, CDR1 is LNHDA, CDR2 SQIVND (reference sequence). The CDR3 reads CATKGQENYGYTF. CDR3 in DNA: TGTGCCACAAAGGGACAGGAAAACTATGGCTACACCTTC.

V usage is TRBV3-1 (or the pseudogene TRBV3-2) and J usage is TRBJ2-1; perhaps TRBD2 as D (5 bases). CDR1 and CDR2 from the germline V gene are LGHDT and YNNKEL (reference sequence). The CDR3 length is 14 residues. V shed 4 bases and J shed 8 bases, with 15 bases lying between them. The CDR3 DNA reads as TGTGCCAGCAGCCCAACTAGGACGAGCGATGAGCAGTTCTTC. It encodes CASSPTRTSDEQFF.

This clone has only one observation. The chain is built from TRBV10-3 and TRBJ1-3; D ambiguous. Germline CDR1 and CDR2: ENHRY and SYGVKD. The CDR3 is 14 amino acids. Trimming took 7 bases from V and 0 from J, leaving 10 bases between them. The CDR3 nucleotides are TGTGCCATCACCGAACCAGTCTCTGGAAACACCATATATTTT. Protein sequence: CAITEPVSGNTIYF.

The chain joins TRBV27 to TRBJ1-6, with TRBD1 matching 8 bases. With 4 bases clipped from V and 7 bases from J, the junction kept 6 bases outside the gene matches. This CDR3 is 15 amino acids long. Germline-derived CDR1 and CDR2 are MNHEY and SMNVEV (reference sequence). The CDR3: CASSSSGQVNSPLHF. The CDR3 bases are TGTGCCAGCAGTTCGTCGGGACAGGTGAATTCACCCCTCCACTTT.

This clone was recorded once. This rearrangement joins TRBV7-2 to TRBJ1-1; D remains ambiguous. The CDR3 has 14 amino acids. V was trimmed by 2 bases and J by 4 bases, leaving 11 bases between them. The germline V gene has CDR1 SGHTA and CDR2 FQGNSA. CDR3: CASSLWTGGTEAFF. The CDR3 DNA reads TGTGCCAGCAGCTTATGGACGGGAGGCACTGAAGCTTTCTTT.

This chain uses TRBV6-5 with TRBJ1-4, with D possibly TRBD1 on 6 matching bases. This CDR3 is built from 14 residues. V was pared by 6 bases and J by 5 bases, with 13 bases between. Germline values: CDR1 MNHEY, CDR2 SVGAGI. Here the CDR3 DNA reads TGTGCCAGCAGGGGCAGGGGAAGGAATGAAAAACTGTTTTTT. This translates into CASRGRGRNEKLFF.

This clone was picked up a small number of times. This sequence joins TRBV29-1 and TRBJ2-3; 7 bases line up with TRBD2. The CDR3 runs 14 residues. The ends lost 4 bases at V and 2 bases at J; junction bases unmatched: 6. The germline V gene has CDR1 SQVTM and CDR2 ANQGSEA. The CDR3 is CSVVVGGSTDTQYF. CDR3 DNA: TGCAGCGTTGTGGTCGGGGGGTCCACAGATACGCAGTATTTT.

As to this clone: This CDR3 is also generated by other DNA sequences in the sample. This sequence joins TRBV19 and TRBJ1-1; D gene ambiguous. Germline V CDR1 and CDR2: LNHDA, SQIVND (reference sequence). With 5 bases removed from V and 0 bases from J, the gap between germline ends came to 10 bases. CDR3 size: 14 residues. CDR3 protein: CASSAGLMNTEAFF. DNA of the CDR3: TGTGCCAGTAGTGCGGGCCTCATGAACACTGAAGCTTTCTTT.

This chain joins TRBV5-1 and TRBJ2-1; no clear D. The CDR3 sequence is 12 residues long. Trimming cost V 1 base and J 7 bases, with 6 bases left between them. Germline-derived CDR1 and CDR2 are SGHRS and YFSETQ. The CDR3 loop is CASSLPRNEQFF. DNA for the CDR3: TGCGCCAGCAGCTTGCCCAGAAATGAGCAGTTCTTC.

The rearrangement joins TRBV15 to TRBJ1-4, with TRBD1 identical over 12 bases. The germline gives CDR1 LNHNV, CDR2 YYDKDF (reference sequence). V lost 4 bases to trimming and J lost 11 bases; unmatched junction nucleotides: 8. The CDR3 runs to 15 residues. CDR3: CATSNRDRGRGKLFF. The CDR3 DNA is TGTGCCACCAGCAACCGGGACAGGGGGCGCGGGAAACTGTTTTTT.

The V gene is TRBV5-1, the J gene TRBJ2-7, with 10 bases matching TRBD2. V dropped 4 bases and J dropped 2; count of bases not matched to a gene: 6. This CDR3 has 15 amino acids. Germline V gene sequence: CDR1 SGHRS, CDR2 YFSETQ. CDR3 bases: TGCGCCAGCAGCGCCCTAGCGGGGGCCGCCTACGAGCAGTACTTC. It is translated as CASSALAGAAYEQYF.

This sequence joins TRBV4-2 and TRBJ1-4; D is possibly TRBD1 (5 bases). Germline V gene data show CDR1 as LGHNA and CDR2 as YNFKEQ. The CDR3 spans 14 residues. With 1 base removed from V and 3 bases from J, the gap between germline ends came to 6 bases. CDR3 DNA: TGTGCCAGCAGCCAAGCGGGACCTAATGAAAAACTGTTTTTT. Encoded protein: CASSQAGPNEKLFF.

The chain uses TRBV6-5 and TRBJ1-6; D gene ambiguous. Germline V gene lookup returns CDR1 MNHEY and CDR2 SVGAGI. This CDR3 is built from 11 residues. The V gene lost 6 bases and the J gene lost 7 bases, with 4 bases spanning the gap. The CDR3 spells CASRGNSPLHF. Here the CDR3 DNA reads TGTGCCAGCAGAGGCAATTCACCCCTCCACTTT.

CDR3 in amino acids: CASSLVGEATGSPLHF. The CDR3 coding sequence is TGTGCCAGCAGCTTGGTAGGGGAGGCGACGGGTTCACCCCTCCACTTT. The V gene is TRBV5-5, the J gene TRBJ1-6, with a possible D match to TRBD1 (5 bases). The CDR3 loop spans 16 amino acids. CDR1 SGHKS and CDR2 YYEKEE come from the germline V gene (reference sequence). V lost 0 bases to trimming and J lost 9 bases, with 16 bases between them.